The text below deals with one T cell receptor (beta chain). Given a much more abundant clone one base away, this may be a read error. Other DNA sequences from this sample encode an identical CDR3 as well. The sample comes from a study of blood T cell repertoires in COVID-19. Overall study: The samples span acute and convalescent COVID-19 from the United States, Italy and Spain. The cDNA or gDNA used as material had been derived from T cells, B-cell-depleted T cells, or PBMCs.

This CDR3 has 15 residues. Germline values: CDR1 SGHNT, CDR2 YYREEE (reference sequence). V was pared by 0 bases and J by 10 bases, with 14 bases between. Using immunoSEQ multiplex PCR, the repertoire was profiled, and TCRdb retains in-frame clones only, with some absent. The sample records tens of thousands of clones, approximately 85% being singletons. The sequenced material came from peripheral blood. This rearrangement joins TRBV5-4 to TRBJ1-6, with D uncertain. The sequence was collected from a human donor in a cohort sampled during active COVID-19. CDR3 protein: CASSLARGKGSPLHF. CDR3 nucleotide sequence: TGTGCCAGCAGCTTGGCGAGAGGGAAGGGCTCACCCCTCCACTTT.